This TCR beta chain was retrieved from a study of cytomegalovirus exposure and HLA in healthy donors. Turning to the study itself: The approximately 100 million unique TCR beta sequences, from roughly 170 million T cells, were found by an earlier analysis.

Germline V lookup: CDR1 SGHTA, CDR2 FQGTGA. The CDR3 loop spans 15 amino acids. J was trimmed by 3 bases and V by 5 bases; bases with no gene match: 4. PCR employed 60 Vbeta and 13 Jbeta primers. This table comes from immunoSEQ multiplex PCR, and its TCRdb copy is limited to in-frame clones, with some not included. The table shows roughly 88,000 clones, with over 60% occurring only once. Sequencing used PBMCs. This clonotype was obtained from a man aged 25 to 40 in good health and CMV-seropositive. V usage is TRBV7-3 and J usage is TRBJ2-1; 10 nucleotides align to TRBD1. The CDR3 reads CASSNRDRGYNEQFF. The CDR3 DNA reads TGTGCCAGCAGCAATCGGGACAGGGGCTACAATGAGCAGTTCTTC.